This is a list of T cell receptor beta chains from one sample in a study of blood T cell repertoires in COVID-19. Here immunoSEQ multiplex PCR was the method, and the copy in TCRdb shows in-frame clones only, minus some. Among about 170,000 clones listed, approximately 84% were seen once. The source material was peripheral blood. Every receptor here comes from a man in his 70s with active or convalescent COVID-19. The CDR3 runs from the conserved cysteine through the conserved F or W. The D gene is left open where the match is weak. The listing skips clone size in some rows; elsewhere it reads once, few, many or a size class.

TRBV6-2/TRBV6-3	TRBJ2-3	TRBD2	-	CASSSPTSVRTDTQYF	TGTGCCAGCAGCTCTCCGACTAGCGTTCGCACAGATACGCAGTATTTT
TRBV7-8	TRBJ1-2	-	-	CASSQSEGGHGYTF	TGTGCCAGCAGTCAAAGCGAGGGGGGGCATGGCTACACCTTC
TRBV28	TRBJ2-3	TRBD2	-	CASTLAASTDTQYF	TGTGCCAGCACACTAGCGGCTAGCACAGATACGCAGTATTTT
TRBV19	TRBJ1-1	TRBD1	-	CASSPRQGRTEAFF	TGTGCCAGTAGTCCACGACAGGGGCGGACTGAAGCTTTCTTT
TRBV7-9	TRBJ1-1	-	once	CASSLTLAEAFF	TGTGCCAGCAGCTTGACTCTGGCCGAAGCTTTCTTT
TRBV6-5	TRBJ2-3	-	-	CASSYTGSAQNTQYF	TGTGCCAGCAGTTATACAGGGTCGGCGCAGAATACGCAGTATTTT
TRBV19	TRBJ2-7	TRBD2	-	CASSLGLDYEQYF	TGTGCCAGTAGTCTCGGACTAGACTACGAGCAGTACTTC
TRBV5-1	TRBJ2-1	TRBD1	-	CASSFQQGLGAEQFF	TGCGCCAGCAGCTTTCAACAGGGGTTGGGGGCTGAGCAGTTCTTC
TRBV5-1	TRBJ2-7	TRBD1	-	CASRRDRAYEQYF	TGCGCCAGCAGAAGGGACAGGGCCTACGAGCAGTACTTC
TRBV18	TRBJ2-7	-	-	CASSPTLENEQYF	TGTGCCAGCTCACCAACTCTTGAGAACGAGCAGTACTTC
TRBV9	TRBJ1-1	-	-	CASSVEQGTEAFF	TGTGCCAGCAGCGTAGAACAGGGCACTGAAGCTTTCTTT
TRBV9	TRBJ1-6	-	-	CASSGQASPLHF	TGTGCCAGCAGCGGACAAGCTTCACCCCTCCACTTT
TRBV7-3	TRBJ2-1	-	-	CASSPGGTTAEQFF	TGTGCCAGCAGCCCGGGGGGCACCACAGCTGAGCAGTTCTTC
TRBV24-1	TRBJ2-1	TRBD2	-	CATSDLRAGGPSYNEQFF	TGTGCCACCAGTGATTTGCGAGCGGGAGGGCCATCCTACAATGAGCAGTTCTTC
TRBV4-3	TRBJ2-1	TRBD2	-	CASSQVAASGGLGNEQFF	TGCGCCAGCAGCCAAGTCGCGGCTAGCGGGGGGTTAGGCAATGAGCAGTTCTTC
TRBV7-8	TRBJ2-3	-	-	CASSSLGTHPWGTQYF	TGTGCCAGCAGCTCCCTAGGGACTCACCCTTGGGGTACGCAGTATTTT
TRBV7-8	TRBJ2-3	TRBD2	-	CASSFYAGGGTDTQYF	TGTGCCAGCAGCTTCTACGCGGGGGGCGGAACAGATACGCAGTATTTT
TRBV18	TRBJ1-6	TRBD1	-	CASSPTGGIGNSPLHF	TGTGCCAGCTCACCTACAGGGGGCATTGGTAATTCACCCCTCCACTTT
TRBV27	TRBJ1-4	TRBD1	-	CASSSGTGLEKLFF	TGTGCCAGCAGTTCCGGGACAGGGTTAGAAAAACTGTTTTTT
TRBV7-2	TRBJ2-1	TRBD2	-	CASSLGLAGGIEQFF	TGTGCCAGCAGCTTAGGGTTAGCGGGGGGGATTGAGCAGTTCTTC
TRBV18	TRBJ2-6	-	-	CASSPITGAGANVLTF	TGTGCCAGCTCACCAATCACAGGTGCTGGGGCCAACGTCCTGACTTTC
TRBV3-1/TRBV3-2	TRBJ2-1	-	-	CASSQVWRDKGNEQFF	TGTGCCAGCAGCCAAGTTTGGCGGGATAAAGGAAATGAGCAGTTCTTC
TRBV6-5	TRBJ1-2	TRBD1	-	CASSIQGKANYGYTF	TGTGCCAGCAGTATACAGGGGAAAGCTAACTATGGCTACACCTTC
TRBV6-2/TRBV6-3	TRBJ1-1	TRBD1	-	CASTPRGQDTEAFF	TGTGCCAGCACCCCTAGAGGACAGGACACTGAAGCTTTCTTT
TRBV7-8	TRBJ1-2	-	once	CASSLVRSATNYGYTF	TGTGCCAGCAGCTTAGTGCGGTCAGCTACTAACTATGGCTACACCTTC
TRBV27	TRBJ1-1	TRBD1	-	CASSFTGGNAEAFF	TGTGCCAGCAGTTTTACAGGGGGCAACGCTGAAGCTTTCTTT
TRBV18	TRBJ1-5	TRBD1	-	CASSGDRGRVQPQHF	TGTGCCAGCTCAGGGGACAGGGGGCGCGTTCAGCCCCAGCATTTT
TRBV19	TRBJ2-1	TRBD2	-	CATMRSGGPNEQFF	TGTGCCACAATGCGTAGCGGGGGGCCCAATGAGCAGTTCTTC
TRBV11-2	TRBJ2-7	TRBD2	-	CASSRTSGAPSSYEQYF	TGTGCCAGCAGCCGGACTAGCGGGGCCCCTAGCTCCTACGAGCAGTACTTC
TRBV7-9	TRBJ1-4	TRBD1	-	CASSSWTGATNEKLFF	TGTGCCAGCAGCTCTTGGACAGGGGCAACTAATGAAAAACTGTTTTTT
TRBV5-4	TRBJ2-1	TRBD2	-	CASSLGLAGAVSSYNEQFF	TGTGCCAGCAGCTTGGGACTAGCGGGGGCGGTATCGTCCTACAATGAGCAGTTCTTC
TRBV6-6	TRBJ1-5	-	-	CASSLADQPQHF	TGTGCCAGCAGCCTTGCGGATCAGCCCCAGCATTTT
TRBV29-1	TRBJ1-2	-	-	CSVGNGDGYTF	TGCAGCGTTGGGAACGGAGATGGCTACACCTTC
TRBV7-6	TRBJ2-5	-	-	CASSSYVRGRSETQYF	TGTGCCAGCAGTTCCTATGTCAGAGGCCGATCGGAGACCCAGTACTTC
TRBV2	TRBJ1-1	-	-	CASSARRQDNTEAFF	TGTGCCAGCAGCGCACGGAGACAGGATAACACTGAAGCTTTCTTT
TRBV2	TRBJ2-7	TRBD2	-	CASRGLAGEEQYF	TGTGCCAGCAGAGGACTAGCGGGGGAAGAGCAGTACTTC
TRBV5-5	TRBJ1-5	-	-	CASSRGRWAASNQPQHF	TGTGCCAGCAGCCGGGGGAGGTGGGCAGCTAGCAATCAGCCCCAGCATTTT
TRBV20-1	TRBJ1-1	TRBD1	-	CSARQGAQAFF	TGCAGTGCCCGACAGGGGGCGCAGGCTTTCTTT
TRBV5-1	TRBJ2-7	-	few	CASSLAAGYEQYF	TGCGCCAGCAGCTTGGCCGCAGGGTACGAGCAGTACTTC
TRBV5-4	TRBJ1-6	-	-	CASRAGGVNSPLHF	TGTGCCAGCAGGGCGGGGGGGGTTAATTCACCCCTCCACTTT
TRBV28	TRBJ2-5	-	-	CASSFLQETQYF	TGTGCCAGCAGTTTTCTCCAAGAGACCCAGTACTTC
TRBV7-2	TRBJ2-7	-	-	CASSLRGTSYEQYF	TGTGCCAGCAGCTTAAGGGGGACCTCCTACGAGCAGTACTTC
TRBV10-3	TRBJ1-2	TRBD1	-	CAIRGQSNYGYTF	TGTGCCATCCGGGGACAGTCTAACTATGGCTACACCTTC
TRBV5-6	TRBJ1-4	-	-	CASSLRGGELFF	TGTGCCAGCAGCTTGCGAGGGGGTGAACTGTTTTTT
TRBV28	TRBJ2-1	-	-	CASISAYNEQFF	TGTGCCAGCATCTCCGCCTACAATGAGCAGTTCTTC
TRBV5-1	TRBJ2-1	TRBD1	-	CASSLGDRAYNEQFF	TGCGCCAGCAGCTTGGGGGACAGGGCATACAATGAGCAGTTCTTC
TRBV7-7	TRBJ2-5	TRBD1	-	CASSLGGTGIEETQYF	TGTGCCAGCAGCTTAGGGGGGACAGGGATTGAAGAGACCCAGTACTTC
TRBV4-3	TRBJ2-2	TRBD1	-	CASSKKFRDRTNTGELFF	TGCGCCAGCAGTAAAAAATTCCGGGACAGGACAAACACCGGGGAGCTGTTTTTT